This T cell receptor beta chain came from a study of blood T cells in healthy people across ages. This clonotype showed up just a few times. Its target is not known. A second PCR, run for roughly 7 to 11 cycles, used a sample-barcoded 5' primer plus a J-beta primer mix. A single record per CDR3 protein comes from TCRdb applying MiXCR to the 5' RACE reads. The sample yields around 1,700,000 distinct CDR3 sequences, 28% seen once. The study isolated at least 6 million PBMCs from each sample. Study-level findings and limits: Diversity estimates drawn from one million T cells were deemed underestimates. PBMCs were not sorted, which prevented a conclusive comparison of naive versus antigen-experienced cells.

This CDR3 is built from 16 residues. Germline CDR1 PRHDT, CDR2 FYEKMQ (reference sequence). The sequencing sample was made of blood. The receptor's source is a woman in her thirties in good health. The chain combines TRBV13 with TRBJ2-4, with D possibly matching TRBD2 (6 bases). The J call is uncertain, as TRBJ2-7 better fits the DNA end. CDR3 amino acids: CASSPGAGSALYEQYF. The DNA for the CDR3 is TGTGCCAGCAGCCCGGGAGCAGGTTCTGCTCTTTACGAGCAGTACTTC.